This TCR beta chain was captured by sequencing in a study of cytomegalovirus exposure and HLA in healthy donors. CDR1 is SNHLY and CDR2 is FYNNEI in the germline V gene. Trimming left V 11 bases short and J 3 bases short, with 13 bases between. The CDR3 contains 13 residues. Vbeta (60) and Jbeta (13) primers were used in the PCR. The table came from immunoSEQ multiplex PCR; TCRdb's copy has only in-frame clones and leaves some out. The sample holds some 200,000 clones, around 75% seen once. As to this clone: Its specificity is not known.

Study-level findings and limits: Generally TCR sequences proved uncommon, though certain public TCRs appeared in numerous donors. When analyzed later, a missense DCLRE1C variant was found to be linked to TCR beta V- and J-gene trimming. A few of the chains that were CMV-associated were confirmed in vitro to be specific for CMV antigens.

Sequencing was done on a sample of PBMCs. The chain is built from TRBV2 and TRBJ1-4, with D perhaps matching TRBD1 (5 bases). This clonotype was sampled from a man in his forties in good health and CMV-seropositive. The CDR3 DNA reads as TGTGCCGGCGGGGGGACTTCTAATGAAAAACTGTTTTTT. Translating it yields CAGGGTSNEKLFF. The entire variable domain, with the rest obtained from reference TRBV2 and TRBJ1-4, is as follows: EPEVTQTPSHQVTQMGQEVILRCVPISNHLYFYWYRQILGQKVEFLVSFYNNEISEKSEIFDDQFSVERPDGSNFTLKIRSTKLEDSAMYFCAGGGTSNEKLFFGSGTQLSVL.